This is a list of T cell receptor beta chains from one sample in a study of T cells after yellow fever vaccination. TCRdb used MiXCR to reprocess the 5' RACE reads, holding one entry per CDR3 protein. Here the sample spans around 610,000 distinct CDR3 sequences, roughly 13% being singletons. The sample in question was PBMCs, obtained on the day of the yellow fever booster vaccination. The receptors were sampled from a man aged 25-40 years who received the YFV17D yellow fever vaccine. Both conserved end residues are part of each CDR3.

V gene,CDR3 protein
TRBV28,CASSLAVDYGDTQYF
TRBV19,CASSSPAGGVNNEQFF
TRBV5-1,CASSVSEGVETQYF
TRBV14,CASSRGTSGSRSDTQYF
TRBV10-3,CAISEPAGGVNEQYF
TRBV27,CASSSRTTRGTQYF
TRBV3-1,CASSQGAGIQHF
TRBV29-1,CSVRLAGYEQYF
TRBV7-3,CASSLTGGVSGYTF
TRBV5-5,CASSLIGRSDYGYTF
TRBV12-3/TRBV12-4,CASSLGATSEEETQYF
TRBV12-3/TRBV12-4,CASSFHGDEQYF
TRBV6-5,CASSYRGVSAEAFF
TRBV12-3/TRBV12-4,CASSLSSGTPNEQFF
TRBV5-1,CASRPRLASNTGELFF
TRBV10-2,CASIVNGAQYF
TRBV19,CASSETIVQPQHF
TRBV20-1,CSAKRLSSYEQYF
TRBV9,CASSVSITDTQYF
TRBV27,CASMEFGRTDQPQHF
TRBV5-1,CAGRLAGGVDTQYF
TRBV5-1,CASSLVAGLSDNEQFF
TRBV12-3/TRBV12-4,CASSPQGKGIQYF
TRBV20-1,CSAIRRVAGVGEQYF
TRBV20-1,CSARDVGGQGYSPLHF
TRBV5-6,CASSFYAAYEQYF
TRBV7-2,CASSLGVKPEQFF
TRBV12-3/TRBV12-4,CASSLDPPPTYEQYF
TRBV20-1,CSANLAAYSGGQYF
TRBV7-2,CASSFGTGVTEAFF
TRBV29-1,CSGQRGVAGELFF
TRBV20-1,CSARAPSGSTDTQYF
TRBV7-9,CASSSRVSPGANVLTF
TRBV20-1,CSAGTSDERYYNEQFF
TRBV7-9,CASSLALGTFNQPQHF
TRBV29-1,CSVDIALSENGYTF
TRBV15,CATSREGGYEQYF
TRBV9,CASSELSGYTF
TRBV28,CASGMTSVKMHF
TRBV29-1,CSGRQGQLVNEQFF
TRBV5-1,CASSRDGRGGNQPQHF
TRBV7-9,CASSTVSTDTQYF
TRBV3-1,CASSQEGGPNYGYTF
TRBV5-6,CASSIREGSRQFF
TRBV7-2,CASSPHGTIGFAQYF
TRBV5-1,CASSNLDPRTDTQYF